This TCR beta chain was found in a study of T cell changes during pregnancy in multiple sclerosis. Here immunoSEQ multiplex PCR was the method, and the copy in TCRdb shows in-frame clones only, minus some. The sample has more than 25,000 clones; roughly 94% are singletons. V shed 3 bases and J shed 7 bases, with 16 bases lying between them. The germline V gene encodes CDR1 MNHNS and CDR2 SASEGT. The CDR3 totals 15 residues. This chain links TRBV6-1 with TRBJ1-5; D is perhaps TRBD1 (5 bases). The source was peripheral blood, collected in the first trimester of pregnancy. The TCR originated in a female donor in good health, enrolled as a control in a pregnancy study. The CDR3 here is CASSEVVGGGQPQHF. In nucleotides, the CDR3 is TGTGCCAGCAGTGAGGTTGTCGGGGGAGGGCAGCCCCAGCATTTT.